This T cell receptor beta chain appears in the sequencing data of a study of blood T cell repertoires in COVID-19. In the study overall: In each case, the material was cDNA or gDNA derived from T cells, B-cell-depleted T cells, or PBMCs.

It was during active infection that Seattle patients were enrolled and then longitudinally followed. As handled by the study authors: Estimation of nucleated cell counts was performed using reference gene primer amplification. Sequenced by immunoSEQ multiplex PCR; TCRdb stores in-frame clones only, minus some. That table furnishes V, J and clone size, whereas the DNA furnished D and trimming. The sample shows 150,000 or so clones, 85% to 90% of them seen only once. Trimming left V 0 bases short and J 0 bases short, with 12 bases between. The CDR3 has 16 amino acids. Germline assignment: CDR1 LGHDT and CDR2 YNNKEL (reference sequence).

The J gene is TRBJ2-7, the V gene TRBV3-1 (or the pseudogene TRBV3-2); D might be TRBD2 (5 bases). This receptor was taken from a man aged 55 to 70 with COVID-19, enrolled during active disease. Sequenced material: peripheral blood. In nucleotides, the CDR3 is TGTGCCAGCAGCCAAGATTGGAGAGGGAGCTCCTACGAGCAGTACTTC. It encodes CASSQDWRGSSYEQYF.